This T cell receptor (beta chain) was sequenced in a study of T cell clonality in common variable immunodeficiency. Regarding the study as a whole: Reportedly, TCR beta sequences from common variable immunodeficiency showed fewer deletions and N-nucleotide insertions. Shared TCRbeta clones were fewer between CVID subjects than controls.

Control and CVID samples contributed equal amounts of genomic DNA. Repertoires were generated with immunoSEQ multiplex PCR, while TCRdb's copy carries only in-frame clones and drops some. Found here are around 16,000 clones, no singletons; the ten largest cover roughly an eighth. Trimming cost V 5 bases and J 1 base; bases outside gene matches: 3. Germline V lookup: CDR1 SGDLS, CDR2 YYNGEE. The CDR3 loop spans 14 amino acids. This clone was recorded at least ten times. What it binds is unknown. From the germline J gene comes the end of the CDR3, since the read stops 3 residues before it. The sequenced sample was peripheral blood mononuclear cells. The chain joins TRBV9 to TRBJ2-5, with 9 bases matching TRBD1. The receptor was isolated from a human donor with common variable immunodeficiency. The CDR3 reads CASSKQGAQETQYF. The CDR3 DNA, read in part, is TGTGCCAGCAGTAAACAGGGGGCCCAAGAGACC.